The 10 T cell receptor beta chains below all came from one sample that was sequenced in a study of blood T cells in healthy people across ages. The second PCR ran roughly 6 to 12 cycles with a sample-barcoded 5' primer and J-beta primers. MiXCR was run by TCRdb on the 5' RACE reads, yielding one entry per CDR3 protein. The data contain around 870,000 distinct CDR3 sequences, less than 35% of them singletons. Sequences were obtained from blood. These receptors were obtained from a woman at least 80 years old in good health.

This clonotype occurred many times. The V and J genes are TRBV10-3 and TRBJ2-3; 8 nucleotides line up with TRBD1. J lost 5 bases, V lost 10 bases, and 8 bases had no gene match. This CDR3 spans 13 amino acids. Germline V gives CDR1 ENHRY, CDR2 SYGVKD. CDR3 sequence: CASGQGERDTQYF. The DNA of the CDR3 is TGTGCCAGCGGACAGGGAGAAAGAGATACGCAGTATTTT.

The table lists this clonotype with many counts. V is TRBV12-3 or TRBV12-4 and J is TRBJ2-3; a weak D match, TRBD1 (6 bases). The CDR3 is 15 residues long. Trimming removed 2 bases from V and 5 bases from J, with 14 bases in between. CDR3 residues: CASSLWGRFVDTQYF. CDR3 nucleotide sequence: TGTGCCAGCAGTTTATGGGGGCGGTTTGTAGATACGCAGTATTTT.

This clonotype was counted ten times or more. This sequence joins TRBV24-1 and TRBJ2-3, with D unclear. Trimming cost V 3 bases and J 2 bases, with 8 bases left between them. CDR1 KGHDR and CDR2 SFDVKD come from the germline V gene. CDR3 length: 14 amino acids. This CDR3 is CATSDQDFTDTQYF. In DNA, the CDR3 is TGTGCCACCAGTGATCAAGACTTCACAGATACGCAGTATTTT.

A word on this clonotype: A much larger clone differs from this one at a single base, so this may be a read error. The V call is TRBV5-1, the J call TRBJ2-5; D assignment may be TRBD1 or TRBD2 (5 bases each). Trimming cost V 0 bases and J 7 bases, with 16 bases left between them. CDR1 is SGHRS, CDR2 YFSETQ, per germline. The CDR3 has 15 residues. CDR3 region: CASSLDPGTEGTQYF. The CDR3 DNA is TGCGCCAGCAGCTTGGACCCCGGGACGGAAGGGACCCAGTACTTC.

This clonotype was seen repeatedly, ten times or more. The chain's CDR3 is CASSKDGDTQYF. The CDR3, as DNA: TGCGCCAGCAGCAAGGACGGGGATACGCAGTATTTT. The chain combines TRBV5-1 with TRBJ2-3; D ambiguous. The CDR3 sequence is 12 residues long. Germline CDR1 reads SGHRS; CDR2 reads YFSETQ. The V end lost 4 bases, the J end lost 6 bases, and 9 bases lay between the germline ends.

This clonotype has just a few counts. A much larger clone sits a single nucleotide away, making a read error possible. The V and J genes are TRBV6-2 or TRBV6-3 and TRBJ2-1; 11 positions match TRBD2. V shed 6 bases and J 8 bases; nucleotides not matched to a gene: 9. The V gene's germline CDR1 is MNHEY and CDR2 SVGEGT. This CDR3 has 15 amino acids. The CDR3 nucleotides are TGTGCCAGCAGGCTAACTAGCGGGGGAAGATATGAGCAGTTCTTC. Its protein product is CASRLTSGGRYEQFF.

In its sample, this clonotype was seen a few times. The chain couples TRBV28 to TRBJ2-3; D is perhaps TRBD1 (6 bases). This CDR3 has 15 amino acids. Per the germline V gene, CDR1 is MDHEN and CDR2 is SYDVKM. Trimming removed 5 bases from V and 4 bases from J, with 16 bases in between. Here the CDR3 reads CASSPPGAMADTQYF. CDR3 nucleotide sequence: TGTGCCAGCAGTCCTCCAGGGGCGATGGCAGATACGCAGTATTTT. Supplemented by reference TRBV28 and TRBJ2-3, the full variable domain reads DVKVTQSSRYLVKRTGEKVFLECVQDMDHENMFWYRQDPGLGLRLIYFSYDVKMKEKGDIPEGYSVSREKKERFSLILESASTNQTSMYLCASSPPGAMADTQYFGPGTRLTVL.

This clonotype was observed at least ten times. The chain is built from TRBV20-1 and TRBJ2-7; the D gene is possibly TRBD1 (6 bases). The CDR3 totals 15 residues. Trimming took off 3 bases at V and 0 bases at J, with 15 bases between the two ends. CDR1 is DFQATT, CDR2 SNEGSKA, per germline (reference sequence). The CDR3 loop is CSARPIDRSSYEQYF. The CDR3 DNA follows: TGCAGTGCTAGGCCCATTGACAGGAGCTCCTACGAGCAGTACTTC.

The J gene is TRBJ2-7, the V gene TRBV2, with 10 bases identical to TRBD1. Germline loops: CDR1 SNHLY, CDR2 FYNNEI. The CDR3 contains 15 residues. Losses at the gene ends were 7 bases for V and 9 bases for J; bases not matched to a gene: 15. This chain's CDR3 is CASNESWDRGVGQYF. CDR3 nucleotide sequence: TGTGCCAGCAACGAAAGTTGGGACAGGGGAGTTGGGCAGTACTTC.

In this sample, this clonotype turned up a few times. Since a much larger clone is just one base distant, this may be a read error. This rearrangement joins TRBV6-7 to TRBJ1-2, with a possible D match to TRBD1 (5 bases). TRBV6-7 is annotated as an ORF whose role is uncertain. CDR3 length: 15 amino acids. The CDR3 DNA follows: TGTGTCAGCAACCACCCCGGACACTGGTTTTATGGCTACACCTTC. It translates to CVSNHPGHWFYGYTF.